A single sample is the source of the 12 T cell receptor beta chains below, sequenced in a study of CD8 T cells in ankylosing spondylitis. A single record per CDR3 protein comes from TCRdb applying MiXCR to the 5' RACE reads. The sample carries around 430,000 distinct CDR3 sequences, 17% recorded once. Findings of the study overall: Among TCR beta sequences, a motif of under ten highly homologous variants appeared characteristic of ankylosing spondylitis blood.

No antigen has been identified for these receptors. The specimen was blood, either unsorted or a sorted T cell fraction (not recorded which). These receptors originate from a male donor with ankylosing spondylitis.

This clonotype was found a few times. V is TRBV28 and J is TRBJ2-4; TRBD1 agrees at 10 bases. The ends lost 6 bases at V and 6 bases at J; junction bases unmatched: 8. The V gene's germline CDR1 is MDHEN and CDR2 SYDVKM. This CDR3 comprises 15 residues. CDR3 amino acids: CASSPGTGVRNIQYF. The CDR3, as DNA: TGTGCCAGCAGCCCAGGGACAGGGGTTCGAAACATTCAGTACTTC.

A few counts support this clonotype. The chain combines TRBV5-1 with TRBJ1-2; 9 nucleotides align to TRBD1. The CDR3 spans 15 residues. The J segment lost 2 bases and the V segment lost 3 bases, leaving 5 bases of the junction unmatched. The germline CDR1 and CDR2 sequences are SGHRS and YFSETQ. In DNA form, the CDR3 reads TGCGCCAGCAGCTGGACAGGGGAACTAAACTATGGCTACACCTTC. It translates to CASSWTGELNYGYTF. The full variable domain, in which reference TRBV5-1 and TRBJ1-2 provide the parts outside the CDR3, is KAGVTQTPRYLIKTRGQQVTLSCSPISGHRSVSWYQQTPGQGLQFLFEYFSETQRNKGNFPGRFSGRQFSNSRSEMNVSTLELGDSALYLCASSWTGELNYGYTFGSGTRLTVV.

This clonotype has just a few counts. This chain connects TRBV28 to TRBJ1-4, with a tentative D call TRBD1 (5 bases). Germline V lookup: CDR1 MDHEN, CDR2 SYDVKM. There are 14 residues in the CDR3. V lost 7 bases and J lost 7, with 16 bases in between. The CDR3 sequence is CASIQGGDGEKLFF. The CDR3 bases are TGTGCCAGCATCCAGGGAGGAGATGGTGAAAAACTGTTTTTT.

This rearrangement joins TRBV5-4 to TRBJ2-7; D may be TRBD2 (5 bases). The ends were cut back, 2 bases at V and 3 bases at J, with 6 bases in the middle. The CDR3 has 12 amino acids. Germline V gene lookup returns CDR1 SGHNT and CDR2 YYREEE (reference sequence). The CDR3 here is CASSFDYYEQYF. As DNA, the CDR3 is TGTGCCAGCAGCTTCGACTACTACGAGCAGTACTTC.

V gene TRBV6-5 combines with J gene TRBJ2-3; D gene uncertain. Germline loops: CDR1 MNHEY, CDR2 SVGAGI. V lost 0 bases and J lost 0, with 7 bases in between. CDR3 length equals 15 residues. Here the CDR3 reads CASSYSNPSTDTQYF. The CDR3 nucleotides are TGTGCCAGCAGTTACTCGAATCCTAGCACAGATACGCAGTATTTT.

V gene TRBV20-1 combines with J gene TRBJ2-6; D gene unclear. CDR3 length: 12 residues. Trimming pared 5 bases from V and 4 bases from J, leaving 6 bases between. Germline CDR1 is DFQATT and CDR2 is SNEGSKA (reference sequence). The CDR3 region is CSAGLGANVLTF. CDR3 nucleotides: TGCAGTGCTGGATTAGGGGCCAACGTCCTGACTTTC.

The chain combines TRBV7-2 with TRBJ2-3; TRBD2 matches at 11 bases. V shed 5 bases, J shed 6 bases, and the junction held 13 bases outside the gene matches. From germline, CDR1 is SGHTA and CDR2 FQGNSA. The CDR3 is made up of 17 amino acids. For the CDR3, the DNA is TGTGCCAGCAGCGGCCCTAGCGGGAGGCCGGGAGGGGATACGCAGTATTTT. Amino acid sequence: CASSGPSGRPGGDTQYF. The full variable domain, rest sourced from reference TRBV7-2 and TRBJ2-3, is GAGVSQSPSNKVTEKGKDVELRCDPISGHTALYWYRQSLGQGLEFLIYFQGNSAPDKSGLPSDRFSAERTGGSVSTLTIQRTQQEDSAVYLCASSGPSGRPGGDTQYFGPGTRLTVL.

Concerning this clonotype: This clone may be a read error of a much larger clone one base away. This chain links TRBV12-3 or TRBV12-4 with TRBJ2-5; 8 nucleotides align to TRBD2. The CDR3 covers 14 residues. The trim removed 11 bases at V and 4 bases at J, leaving 12 bases unmatched. The CDR3 region has the DNA TGTGCCGGCGGGGTTAGCGGGGATCGAGAGACCCAGTACTTC. This gives the protein CAGGVSGDRETQYF.

This clonotype showed up just a few times. CDR3: CASSPSPGSYEQYF. The CDR3 DNA reads as TGTGCCAGCAGCCCCTCGCCGGGGTCCTACGAGCAGTACTTC. The chain employs TRBV11-2 and TRBJ2-7, with D possibly TRBD2 on 5 matching bases. The CDR3 sequence is 14 residues long. V was clipped by 5 bases and J by 1 base, with 12 bases between them. Germline CDR1 and CDR2: SGHAT and FQNNGV.

This clonotype occurred a few times. The V and J genes are TRBV20-1 and TRBJ1-5, with TRBD1 as a possible D gene (6 bases). This CDR3 has 16 residues. Per the germline V gene, CDR1 is DFQATT and CDR2 is SNEGSKA (reference sequence). The germline V and J ends were trimmed by 5 bases and 0 bases, with 17 bases remaining between them. The CDR3 loop is CSAGAGGAYSNQPQHF. The CDR3, as DNA: TGCAGTGCTGGCGCCGGGGGCGCCTATAGCAATCAGCCCCAGCATTTT.

Only a few counts were recorded for this clonotype. The V gene is TRBV7-9, the J gene TRBJ1-1; D possibly corresponds to TRBD1 (5 bases). CDR1 and CDR2 (germline): SEHNR, FQNEAQ (reference sequence). Trimming stripped 5 bases from V and 1 base from J, with 14 bases between. The CDR3 spans 15 residues. The CDR3 loop reads CASSQGALGNTEAFF. DNA of the CDR3: TGTGCCAGCAGCCAAGGGGCACTGGGGAACACTGAAGCTTTCTTT.

This clonotype showed up just a few times. This chain links TRBV4-1 with TRBJ1-2; D might be TRBD1 (5 bases). Trimming stripped 1 base from V and 6 bases from J, with 12 bases between. Germline CDR1 is MGHRA and CDR2 is YSYEKL. The CDR3 covers 14 residues. As DNA, the CDR3 is TGCGCCAGCAGCCAAGGTGACAGACTGGATGGCTACACCTTC. It codes for CASSQGDRLDGYTF.